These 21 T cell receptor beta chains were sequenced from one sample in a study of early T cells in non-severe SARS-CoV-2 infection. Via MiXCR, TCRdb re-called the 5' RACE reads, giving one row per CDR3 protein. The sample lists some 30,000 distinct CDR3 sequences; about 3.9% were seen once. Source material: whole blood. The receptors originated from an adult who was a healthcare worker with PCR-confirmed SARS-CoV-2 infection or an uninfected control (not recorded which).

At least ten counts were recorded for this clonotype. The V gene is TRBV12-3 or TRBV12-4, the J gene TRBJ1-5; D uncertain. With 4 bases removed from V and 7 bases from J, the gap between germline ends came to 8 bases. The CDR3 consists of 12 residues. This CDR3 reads CASSSLGQPQHF. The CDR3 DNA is TGTGCCAGCAGTTCCCTGGGACAGCCCCAGCATTTT.

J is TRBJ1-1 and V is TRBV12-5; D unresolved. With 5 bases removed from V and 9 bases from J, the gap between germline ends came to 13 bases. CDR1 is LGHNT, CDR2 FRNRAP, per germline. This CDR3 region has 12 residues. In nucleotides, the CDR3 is TGTGCTAGTGGTCGCCCGGAGGGTCAAGCTTTCTTT. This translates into CASGRPEGQAFF.

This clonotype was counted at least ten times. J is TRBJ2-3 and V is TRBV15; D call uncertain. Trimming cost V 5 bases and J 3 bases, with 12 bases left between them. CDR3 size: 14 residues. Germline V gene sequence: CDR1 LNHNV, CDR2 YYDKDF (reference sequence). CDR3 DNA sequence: TGTGCCACCAGCCGTCTTGGGCCGACAGATACGCAGTATTTT. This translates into CATSRLGPTDTQYF.

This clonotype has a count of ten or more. The CDR3 spells CASSGGASTDTQYF. CDR3 in DNA: TGTGCCAGCAGCGGCGGGGCTAGTACAGATACGCAGTATTTT. The chain recombines TRBV2 with TRBJ2-3, with D possibly matching TRBD2 (6 bases). The V gene's germline CDR1 is SNHLY and CDR2 FYNNEI. This CDR3 has 14 residues. Between the trimmed V and J ends, which lost 6 bases and 3 bases, there was a span of 13 bases.

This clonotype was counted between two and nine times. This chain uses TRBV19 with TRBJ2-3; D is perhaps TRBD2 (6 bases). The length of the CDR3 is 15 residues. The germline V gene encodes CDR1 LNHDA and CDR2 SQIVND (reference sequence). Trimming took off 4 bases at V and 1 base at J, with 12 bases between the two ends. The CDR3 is CASSTFGGGTDTQYF. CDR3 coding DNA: TGTGCCAGTAGTACGTTCGGGGGAGGCACAGATACGCAGTATTTT.

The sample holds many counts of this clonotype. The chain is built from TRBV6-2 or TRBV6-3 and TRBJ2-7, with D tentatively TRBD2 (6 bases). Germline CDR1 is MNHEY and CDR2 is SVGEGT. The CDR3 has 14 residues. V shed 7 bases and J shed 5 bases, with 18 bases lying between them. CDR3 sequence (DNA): TGTGCCAGCACCCTTCGTTGGCGGGGAGACGAGCAGTACTTC. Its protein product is CASTLRWRGDEQYF.

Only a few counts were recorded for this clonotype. CDR3 nucleotides: TGTGCCACCTCTACTGGGGACGAGCAGTACTTC. Translated: CATSTGDEQYF. V usage is TRBV7-9 and J usage is TRBJ2-7; unclear D gene. CDR1 SEHNR and CDR2 FQNEAQ come from the germline V gene (reference sequence). This CDR3 region has 11 residues. Deletions cut 10 bases from V and 5 bases from J, with 12 bases between.

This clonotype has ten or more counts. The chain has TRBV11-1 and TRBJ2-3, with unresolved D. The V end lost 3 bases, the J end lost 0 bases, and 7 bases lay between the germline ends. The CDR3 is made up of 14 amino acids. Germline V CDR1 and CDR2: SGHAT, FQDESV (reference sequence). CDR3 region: CASSLESSTDTQYF. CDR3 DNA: TGTGCCAGCAGCTTGGAGAGTAGCACAGATACGCAGTATTTT.

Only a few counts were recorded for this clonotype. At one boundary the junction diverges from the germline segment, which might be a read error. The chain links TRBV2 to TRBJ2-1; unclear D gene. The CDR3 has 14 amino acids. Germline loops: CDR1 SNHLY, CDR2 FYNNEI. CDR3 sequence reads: CANSPRTPHGEQFF. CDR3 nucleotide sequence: TGTGCCAACAGTCCTCGGACGCCCCACGGGGAGCAGTTCTTC.

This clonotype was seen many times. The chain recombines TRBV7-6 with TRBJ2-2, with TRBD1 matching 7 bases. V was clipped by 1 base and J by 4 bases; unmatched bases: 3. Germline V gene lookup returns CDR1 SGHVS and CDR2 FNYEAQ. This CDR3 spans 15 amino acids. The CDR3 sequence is CASSLDRGLTGELFF. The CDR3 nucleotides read TGTGCCAGCAGCTTAGACAGGGGCCTCACCGGGGAGCTGTTTTTT.

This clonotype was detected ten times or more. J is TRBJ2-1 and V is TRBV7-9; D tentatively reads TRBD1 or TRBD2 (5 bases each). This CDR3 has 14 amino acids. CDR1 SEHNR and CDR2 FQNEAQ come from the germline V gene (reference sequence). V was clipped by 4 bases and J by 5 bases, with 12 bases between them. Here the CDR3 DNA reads TGTGCCAGCAGCTCCCGGGACCGCAACAATGAGCAGTTCTTC. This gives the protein CASSSRDRNNEQFF.

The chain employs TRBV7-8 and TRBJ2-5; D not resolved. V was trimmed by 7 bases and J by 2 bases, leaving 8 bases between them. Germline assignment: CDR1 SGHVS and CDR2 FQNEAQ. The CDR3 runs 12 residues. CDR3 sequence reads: CASIQAQETQYF. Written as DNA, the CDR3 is TGTGCCAGCATCCAAGCGCAAGAGACCCAGTACTTC.

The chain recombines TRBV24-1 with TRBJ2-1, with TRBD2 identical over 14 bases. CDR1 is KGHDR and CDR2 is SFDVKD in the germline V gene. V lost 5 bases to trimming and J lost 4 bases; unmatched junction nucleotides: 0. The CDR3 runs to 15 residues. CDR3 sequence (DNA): TGTGCCACCAGTGGGACTAGCGGGGGGTACAATGAGCAGTTCTTC. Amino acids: CATSGTSGGYNEQFF.

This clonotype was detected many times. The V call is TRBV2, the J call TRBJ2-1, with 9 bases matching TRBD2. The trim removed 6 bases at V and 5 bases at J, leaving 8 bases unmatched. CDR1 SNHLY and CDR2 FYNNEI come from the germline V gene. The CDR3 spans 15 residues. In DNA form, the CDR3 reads TGTGCCAGCAGGAGCGTAGCGGGGGCTAACAATGAGCAGTTCTTC. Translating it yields CASRSVAGANNEQFF.

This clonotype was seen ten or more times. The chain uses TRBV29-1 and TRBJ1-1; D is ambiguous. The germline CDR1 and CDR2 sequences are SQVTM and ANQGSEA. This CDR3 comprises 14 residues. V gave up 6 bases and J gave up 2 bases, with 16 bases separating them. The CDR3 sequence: CSVRWAKINTEAFF. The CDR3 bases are TGCAGCGTCCGATGGGCCAAGATTAACACTGAAGCTTTCTTT.

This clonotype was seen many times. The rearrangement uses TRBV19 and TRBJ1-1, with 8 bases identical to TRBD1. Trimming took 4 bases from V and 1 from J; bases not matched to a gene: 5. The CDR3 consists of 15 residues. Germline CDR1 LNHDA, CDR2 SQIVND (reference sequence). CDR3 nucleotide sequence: TGTGCCAGTAGTAGCCAGGGGGCTGGGAACACTGAAGCTTTCTTT. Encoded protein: CASSSQGAGNTEAFF.

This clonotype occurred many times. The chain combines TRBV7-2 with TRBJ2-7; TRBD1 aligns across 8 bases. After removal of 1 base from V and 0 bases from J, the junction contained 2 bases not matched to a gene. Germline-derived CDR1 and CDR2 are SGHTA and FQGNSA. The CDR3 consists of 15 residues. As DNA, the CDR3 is TGTGCCAGCAGCTTAGGGGACAGGAGCTCCTACGAGCAGTACTTC. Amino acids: CASSLGDRSSYEQYF.

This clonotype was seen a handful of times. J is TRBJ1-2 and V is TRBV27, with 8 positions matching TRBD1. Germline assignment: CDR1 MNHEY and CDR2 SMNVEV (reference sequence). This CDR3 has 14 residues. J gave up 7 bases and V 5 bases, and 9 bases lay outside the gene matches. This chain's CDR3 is CASSMSGGRRGYTF. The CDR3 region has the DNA TGTGCCAGCAGTATGTCAGGGGGCCGCCGTGGCTACACCTTC.

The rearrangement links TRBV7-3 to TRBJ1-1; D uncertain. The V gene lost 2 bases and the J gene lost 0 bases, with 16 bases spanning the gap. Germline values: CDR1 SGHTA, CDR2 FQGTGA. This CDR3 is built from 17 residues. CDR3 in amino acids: CASSLEASRKMNTEAFF. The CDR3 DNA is TGTGCCAGCAGCTTAGAGGCCTCGAGGAAGATGAACACTGAAGCTTTCTTT.

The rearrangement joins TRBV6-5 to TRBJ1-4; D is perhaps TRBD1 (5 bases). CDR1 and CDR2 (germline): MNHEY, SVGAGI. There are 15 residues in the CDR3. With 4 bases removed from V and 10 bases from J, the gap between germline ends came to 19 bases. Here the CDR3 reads CASSSPGTVSGKLFF. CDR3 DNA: TGTGCCAGCAGTTCCCCCGGGACCGTTTCGGGAAAACTGTTTTTT.

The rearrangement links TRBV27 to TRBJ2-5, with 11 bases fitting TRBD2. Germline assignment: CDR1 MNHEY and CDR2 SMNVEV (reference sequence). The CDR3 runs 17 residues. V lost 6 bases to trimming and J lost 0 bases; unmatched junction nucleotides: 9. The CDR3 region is CASRPEPGLADQETQYF. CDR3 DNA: TGTGCCAGCAGACCCGAGCCGGGACTAGCGGACCAAGAGACCCAGTACTTC.